These 15 T cell receptor beta chains share one sample of origin, sequenced in a study of breast tumors, draining lymph nodes, adjacent tissues. A single record per CDR3 protein comes from TCRdb applying MiXCR to the multiplex PCR reads. Among 20,000 to 25,000 distinct CDR3 sequences listed, approximately 53% were seen once. Specimen: breast tumor tissue. Receptor source: a female donor with breast cancer. Some clones in this sample may be carry-over from other donors' samples.

This sequence joins TRBV10-3 and TRBJ1-4; D possibly corresponds to TRBD1 (5 bases). CDR1 ENHRY and CDR2 SYGVKD come from the germline V gene. This CDR3 is built from 15 residues. Deletions cut 3 bases from V and 2 bases from J, with 10 bases between. The chain's CDR3 is CAISEGGATNEKLFF. DNA of the CDR3: TGTGCCATCAGTGAAGGTGGGGCTACTAATGAAAAACTGTTTTTT.

The gene calls are TRBV4-1 and TRBJ1-4; D is uncertain. Trimming took off 7 bases at V and 0 bases at J, with 12 bases between the two ends. This CDR3 has 15 residues. In germline, CDR1 is MGHRA, CDR2 YSYEKL. DNA of the CDR3: TGCGCCAGCACACAAACCGGTGCAACTAATGAAAAACTGTTTTTT. It specifies CASTQTGATNEKLFF.

The table lists this clonotype with many counts. CDR3: CASSLARTSGRAGSRTDTQYF. CDR3 sequence (DNA): TGTGCCAGCAGCTTAGCCCGGACTAGCGGGAGGGCCGGTAGTCGAACAGATACGCAGTATTTT. The chain joins TRBV7-2 to TRBJ2-3, with 15 bases matching TRBD2. The trim removed 0 bases at V and 3 bases at J, leaving 13 bases unmatched. In germline, CDR1 is SGHTA, CDR2 FQGNSA. CDR3 size: 21 residues.

The rearrangement links TRBV2 to TRBJ1-6; 10 bases map to TRBD1. The V and J ends lost 5 bases and 9 bases, in that order; junction bases with no gene match: 7. Per the germline V gene, CDR1 is SNHLY and CDR2 is FYNNEI. The CDR3 runs 15 residues. The DNA of the CDR3 is TGTGCCAGCAGTCAGACAGGGGGCAGGGCTTCACCCCTCCACTTT. This codes for CASSQTGGRASPLHF.

This chain connects TRBV6-2 or TRBV6-3 to TRBJ2-3, with D possibly being TRBD2 (6 bases). Per the germline V gene, CDR1 is MNHEY and CDR2 is SVGEGT. The CDR3 contains 15 residues. V lost 6 bases, J lost 0 bases, and 13 bases lay in between. CDR3 DNA sequence: TGTGCCAGCAGACCCCCGGGACTTAGCACAGATACGCAGTATTTT. It codes for CASRPPGLSTDTQYF.

This clonotype is medium-sized in the sample. The rearrangement joins TRBV20-1 to TRBJ1-5; a weak D match, TRBD1 (5 bases). V shed 1 base and J shed 6 bases, with 25 bases lying between them. Germline V gives CDR1 DFQATT, CDR2 SNEGSKA (reference sequence). The CDR3 extends over 18 amino acids. CDR3 residues: CSARVRSGWAHPGQPQHF. The CDR3 nucleotides read TGCAGTGCTAGAGTTCGGTCAGGGTGGGCCCACCCGGGTCAGCCCCAGCATTTT.

The genes are TRBV10-3 and TRBJ2-5; D ambiguous. The germline gives CDR1 ENHRY, CDR2 SYGVKD. This CDR3 is built from 8 residues. This CDR3 reads CDQETQYF. The CDR3 DNA reads as TGTGACCAAGAGACCCAGTACTTC.

This clonotype was seen ten or more times. The chain has TRBV19 and TRBJ2-1; TRBD1 agrees at 10 bases. Germline CDR1 and CDR2: LNHDA and SQIVND (reference sequence). The CDR3 runs 18 residues. V lost 5 bases, J lost 0 bases, and 10 bases stayed unmatched. CDR3 sequence: CASSFSGDRGSSYNEQFF. The CDR3 nucleotides read TGTGCCAGTAGTTTCTCTGGGGACAGGGGTAGCTCCTACAATGAGCAGTTCTTC.

This clonotype was counted at least ten times. The chain joins TRBV4-1 to TRBJ2-1; D is tentatively TRBD1 or TRBD2 (6 bases each). Per germline, CDR1 MGHRA and CDR2 YSYEKL. The V end was cut by 6 bases, the J end by 3 bases, with 15 bases between. The CDR3 length is 15 residues. CDR3 residues: CASRPTGAGYNEQFF. The CDR3 nucleotides are TGCGCCAGCAGGCCGACGGGGGCTGGCTACAATGAGCAGTTCTTC.

The chain links TRBV5-1 to TRBJ2-3; D possibly uses TRBD1 or TRBD2 (6 bases each). This CDR3 has 14 amino acids. Trimming left V 0 bases short and J 3 bases short, with 8 bases between. In germline, CDR1 is SGHRS, CDR2 YFSETQ. CDR3: CASSLGRGTDTQYF. In DNA, the CDR3 is TGCGCCAGCAGCTTGGGGAGGGGGACAGATACGCAGTATTTT.

This chain joins TRBV19 and TRBJ1-2; D call uncertain. The germline CDR1 and CDR2 sequences are LNHDA and SQIVND (reference sequence). The CDR3 has 12 amino acids. V lost 6 bases to trimming and J lost 4 bases, with 9 bases between them. CDR3 sequence reads: CASRKEGYGYTF. DNA of the CDR3: TGTGCCAGTAGGAAAGAAGGCTATGGCTACACCTTC.

This clonotype was picked up many times. The chain is built from TRBV6-1 and TRBJ2-7, with 9 bases lining up with TRBD1. CDR3 length: 15 amino acids. Per the germline V gene, CDR1 is MNHNS and CDR2 is SASEGT. V was clipped by 6 bases and J by 5 bases; unmatched bases: 11. The CDR3 DNA reads as TGTGCCAGCAGCGCCGGACAGGGGCCGTTTCACGAGCAGTACTTC. Translated: CASSAGQGPFHEQYF.

The chain couples TRBV11-3 to TRBJ2-1, with TRBD2 identical over 9 bases. V shed 3 bases, J shed 9 bases, and the junction held 6 bases outside the gene matches. CDR3 size: 14 residues. The germline gives CDR1 SGHNT, CDR2 YENEEA. In DNA form, the CDR3 reads TGTGCCAGCAGCTTTTACGCGGGAGGGACTGAGCAGTTCTTC. Translated: CASSFYAGGTEQFF. Full variable domain (missing parts from reference TRBV11-3 and TRBJ2-1): EAGVVQSPRYKIIEKKQPVAFWCNPISGHNTLYWYLQNLGQGPELLIRYENEEAVDDSQLPKDRFSAERLKGVDSTLKIQPAELGDSAVYLCASSFYAGGTEQFFGPGTRLTVL.

This clonotype was seen a few times. This chain joins TRBV6-5 and TRBJ1-2; D gene ambiguous. Germline V gene sequence: CDR1 MNHEY, CDR2 SVGAGI. The ends were cut back, 5 bases at V and 0 bases at J, with 10 bases in the middle. CDR3 length: 14 amino acids. The CDR3 here is CASSLRETNYGYTF. In DNA, the CDR3 is TGTGCCAGCAGTCTCCGGGAGACTAACTATGGCTACACCTTC.

The rearrangement uses TRBV7-6 and TRBJ2-7; 14 nucleotides line up with TRBD2. CDR1 is SGHVS, CDR2 FNYEAQ, per germline. The ends lost 5 bases at V and 3 bases at J; junction bases unmatched: 6. The CDR3 sequence is 16 residues long. Here the CDR3 reads CASSPGTSGSIYEQYF. The CDR3, as DNA: TGTGCCAGCAGCCCCGGGACTAGCGGGAGTATCTACGAGCAGTACTTC.